The clone carrying this T cell receptor beta chain has a single count. Its antigen is still unknown. The CDR3 is 13 amino acids. The V gene lost 6 bases and the J gene lost 2 bases, with 11 bases spanning the gap. CDR1 and CDR2 (germline): MNHEY, SVGAGI. Sequenced by immunoSEQ multiplex PCR; TCRdb stores in-frame clones only, minus some. The sample yields approximately 180,000 clones, roughly 92% seen once. The sample belongs to a study of T cell responses to AZD1222 COVID-19 vaccine. About the research overall: Second-dose intervals of approximately 4 or approximately 12 weeks were pooled.

General study points: Donors skewed white British and female; clonal diversity was possibly underestimated. At study baseline, merely several AZD1222 recipients were seropositive.

The receptor was isolated from an adult in good health. The material sequenced was peripheral blood, taken on day 0 of AZD1222 vaccination. This chain connects TRBV6-5 to TRBJ2-7; possible D gene TRBD1, 5 bases. As DNA, the CDR3 is TGTGCCAGCAGAGTAGACAGACCCTACGAGCAGTACTTC. Protein: CASRVDRPYEQYF.